Below, one TCR beta chain is given with its context. CDR1 is MNHEY, CDR2 SMNVEV, per germline (reference sequence). V was clipped by 6 bases and J by 6 bases, with 13 bases between them. This CDR3 is 13 amino acids long. Assay used: immunoSEQ multiplex PCR; TCRdb lists only in-frame clones, some missing. This sample carries 70,000 to 95,000 clones, 92% of them seen once, and the ten largest clones take 0.95% to 1.2%. The data stem from a study of OX40 agonist ivuxolimab in advanced cancers. Source: CD4+ or CD8+ T cells sorted from blood, taken in a trial of the OX40 agonist ivuxolimab. The chain combines TRBV27 with TRBJ2-3, with D hard to call. This clonotype was obtained from an adult with an advanced solid tumor such as melanoma, head and neck, liver or kidney cancer. CDR3 nucleotide sequence: TGTGCCAGCAGACGTAGTGGGTCGGATACGCAGTATTTT. It encodes CASRRSGSDTQYF.